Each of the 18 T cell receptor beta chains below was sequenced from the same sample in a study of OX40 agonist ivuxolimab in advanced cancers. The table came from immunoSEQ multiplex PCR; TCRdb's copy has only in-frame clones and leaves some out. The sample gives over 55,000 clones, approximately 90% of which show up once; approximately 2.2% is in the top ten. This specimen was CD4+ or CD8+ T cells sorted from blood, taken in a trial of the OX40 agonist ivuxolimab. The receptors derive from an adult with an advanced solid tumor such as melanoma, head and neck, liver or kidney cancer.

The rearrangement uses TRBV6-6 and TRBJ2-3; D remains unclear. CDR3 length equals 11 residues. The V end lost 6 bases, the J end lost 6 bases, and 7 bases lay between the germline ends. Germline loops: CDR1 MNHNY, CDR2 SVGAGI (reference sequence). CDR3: CASRGYDTQYF. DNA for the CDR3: TGTGCCAGCAGGGGGTACGATACGCAGTATTTT.

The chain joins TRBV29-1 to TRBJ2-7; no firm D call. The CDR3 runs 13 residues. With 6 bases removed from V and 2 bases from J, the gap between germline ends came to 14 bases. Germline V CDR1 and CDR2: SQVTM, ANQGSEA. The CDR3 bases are TGCAGCGTGGTGGGCCATTCGACCTACGAGCAGTACTTC. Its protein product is CSVVGHSTYEQYF.

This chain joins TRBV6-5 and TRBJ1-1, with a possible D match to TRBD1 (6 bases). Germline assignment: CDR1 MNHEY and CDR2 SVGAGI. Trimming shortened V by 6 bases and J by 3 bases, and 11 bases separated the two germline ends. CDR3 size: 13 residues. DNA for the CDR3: TGTGCCAGCAGAAATAGACAGGACACTGAAGCTTTCTTT. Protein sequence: CASRNRQDTEAFF.

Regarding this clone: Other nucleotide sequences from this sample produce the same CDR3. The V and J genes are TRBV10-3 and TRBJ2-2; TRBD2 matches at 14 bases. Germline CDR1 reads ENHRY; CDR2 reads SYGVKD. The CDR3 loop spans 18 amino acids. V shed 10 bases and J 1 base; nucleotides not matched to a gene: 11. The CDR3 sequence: CATRGTSGRIWNTGELFF. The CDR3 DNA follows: TGTGCCACACGGGGGACTAGCGGGAGAATTTGGAACACCGGGGAGCTGTTTTTT.

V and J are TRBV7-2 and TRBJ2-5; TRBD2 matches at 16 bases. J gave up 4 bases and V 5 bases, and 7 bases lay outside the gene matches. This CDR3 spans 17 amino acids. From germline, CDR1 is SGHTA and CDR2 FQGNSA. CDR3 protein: CASSPGTSGRALETQYF. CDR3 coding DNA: TGTGCCAGCAGCCCAGGGACTAGCGGGAGGGCCCTAGAGACCCAGTACTTC.

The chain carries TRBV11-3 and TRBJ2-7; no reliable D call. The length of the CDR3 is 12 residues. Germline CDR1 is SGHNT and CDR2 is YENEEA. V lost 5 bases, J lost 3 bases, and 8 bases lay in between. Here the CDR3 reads CASSQMGYEQYF. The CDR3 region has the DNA TGTGCCAGCAGCCAGATGGGCTACGAGCAGTACTTC.

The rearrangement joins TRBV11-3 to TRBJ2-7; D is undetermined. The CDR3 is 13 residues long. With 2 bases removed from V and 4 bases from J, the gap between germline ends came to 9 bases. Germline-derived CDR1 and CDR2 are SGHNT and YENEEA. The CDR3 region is CASSLTVRYEQYF. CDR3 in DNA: TGTGCCAGCAGCTTAACAGTGAGGTACGAGCAGTACTTC.

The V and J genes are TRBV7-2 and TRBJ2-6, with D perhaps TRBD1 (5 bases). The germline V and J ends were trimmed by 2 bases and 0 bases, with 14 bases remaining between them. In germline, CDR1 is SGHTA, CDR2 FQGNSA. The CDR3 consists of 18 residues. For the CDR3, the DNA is TGTGCCAGCAGCTTATGGGGCCGCGCCACCTCTGGGGCCAACGTCCTGACTTTC. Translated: CASSLWGRATSGANVLTF.

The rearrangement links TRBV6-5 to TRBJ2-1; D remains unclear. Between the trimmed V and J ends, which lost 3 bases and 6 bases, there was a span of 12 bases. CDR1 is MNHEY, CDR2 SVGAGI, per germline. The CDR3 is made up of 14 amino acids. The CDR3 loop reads CASSYLGDTNEQFF. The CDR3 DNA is TGTGCCAGCAGTTATCTCGGTGATACCAATGAGCAGTTCTTC.

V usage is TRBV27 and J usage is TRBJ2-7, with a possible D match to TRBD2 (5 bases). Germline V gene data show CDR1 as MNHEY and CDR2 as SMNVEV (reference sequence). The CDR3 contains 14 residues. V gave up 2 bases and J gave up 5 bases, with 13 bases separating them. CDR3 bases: TGTGCCAGCAGTTTAAGAGGGTCCGGGAACGAGCAGTACTTC. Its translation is CASSLRGSGNEQYF.

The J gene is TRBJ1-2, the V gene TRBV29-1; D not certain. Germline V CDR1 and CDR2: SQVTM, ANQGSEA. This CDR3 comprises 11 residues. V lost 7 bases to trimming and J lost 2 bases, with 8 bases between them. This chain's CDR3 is CSAGDNYGYTF. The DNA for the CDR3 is TGCAGCGCGGGAGACAACTATGGCTACACCTTC.

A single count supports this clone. DNA for the CDR3: TGTGCCAGCAGCTTAGGGCAGCTTAATGAAAAACTGTTTTTT. Translating gives CASSLGQLNEKLFF. The chain recombines TRBV7-9 with TRBJ1-4; the D is unclear. Trimming took 1 base from V and 4 from J, leaving 7 bases between them. This CDR3 has 14 residues. Germline V gene sequence: CDR1 SEHNR, CDR2 FQNEAQ (reference sequence).

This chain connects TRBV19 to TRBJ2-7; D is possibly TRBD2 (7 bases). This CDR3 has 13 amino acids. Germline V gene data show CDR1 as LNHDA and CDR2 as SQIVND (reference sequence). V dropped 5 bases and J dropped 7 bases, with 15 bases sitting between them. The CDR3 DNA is TGTGCCAGTAGTTTCGCAGGGGAGGGGGAGCAGTACTTC. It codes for CASSFAGEGEQYF. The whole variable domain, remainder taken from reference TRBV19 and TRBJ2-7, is DGGITQSPKYLFRKEGQNVTLSCEQNLNHDAMYWYRQDPGQGLRLIYYSQIVNDFQKGDIAEGYSVSREKKESFPLTVTSAQKNPTAFYLCASSFAGEGEQYFGPGTRLTVT.

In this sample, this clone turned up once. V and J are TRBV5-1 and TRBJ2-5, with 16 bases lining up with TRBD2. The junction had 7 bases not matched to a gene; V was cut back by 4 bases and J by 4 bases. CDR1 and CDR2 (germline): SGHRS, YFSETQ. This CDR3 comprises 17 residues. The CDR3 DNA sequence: TGCGCCAGCAGCCCGGGACTAGCGGGAGGGCCAGGAGAGACCCAGTACTTC. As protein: CASSPGLAGGPGETQYF.

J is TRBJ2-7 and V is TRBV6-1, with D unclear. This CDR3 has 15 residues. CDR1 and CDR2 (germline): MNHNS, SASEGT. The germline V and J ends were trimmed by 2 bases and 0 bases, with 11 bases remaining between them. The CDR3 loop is CASSESTSLSYEQYF. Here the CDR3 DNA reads TGTGCCAGCAGTGAATCCACGTCACTCTCCTACGAGCAGTACTTC.

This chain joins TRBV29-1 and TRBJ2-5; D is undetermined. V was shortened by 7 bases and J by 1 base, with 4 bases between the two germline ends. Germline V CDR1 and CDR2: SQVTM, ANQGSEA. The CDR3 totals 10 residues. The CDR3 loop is CSAAQETQYF. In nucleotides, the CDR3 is TGCAGCGCCGCCCAAGAGACCCAGTACTTC.

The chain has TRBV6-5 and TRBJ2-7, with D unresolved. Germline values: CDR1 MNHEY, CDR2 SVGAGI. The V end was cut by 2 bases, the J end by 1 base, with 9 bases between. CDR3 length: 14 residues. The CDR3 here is CASSYNKDSYEQYF. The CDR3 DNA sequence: TGTGCCAGCAGTTACAACAAGGATTCCTACGAGCAGTACTTC.

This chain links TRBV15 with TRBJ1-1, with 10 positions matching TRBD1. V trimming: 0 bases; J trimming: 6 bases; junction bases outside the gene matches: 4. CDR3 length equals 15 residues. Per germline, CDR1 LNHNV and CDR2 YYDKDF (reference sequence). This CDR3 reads CATSRDRDRGAEAFF. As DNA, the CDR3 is TGTGCCACCAGCAGAGACCGGGACAGGGGAGCTGAAGCTTTCTTT. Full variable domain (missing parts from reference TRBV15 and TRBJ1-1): DAMVIQNPRYQVTQFGKPVTLSCSQTLNHNVMYWYQQKSSQAPKLLFHYYDKDFNNEADTPDNFQSRRPNTSFCFLDIRSPGLGDTAMYLCATSRDRDRGAEAFFGQGTRLTVV.